These 11 T cell receptor beta chains originate from one sample sequenced in a study of T cell responses to AZD1222 COVID-19 vaccine. The assay was immunoSEQ multiplex PCR, and TCRdb's table has in-frame clones only and misses some. The table has 120,000 or so clones, about 91% seen once. The sequencing used peripheral blood, collected on day 0 of AZD1222 vaccination. These receptors came from an adult in good health.

The rearrangement uses TRBV7-9 and TRBJ2-7; 8 bases fit TRBD1. The CDR3 spans 12 residues. From germline, CDR1 is SEHNR and CDR2 FQNEAQ (reference sequence). With V trimmed by 5 bases and J by 7 bases, 4 bases remained unmatched. The CDR3 region is CASSPGGPEQYF. In DNA, the CDR3 is TGTGCCAGCAGCCCAGGGGGCCCTGAGCAGTACTTC.

The chain recombines TRBV2 with TRBJ2-1; D ambiguous. With 6 bases removed from V and 7 bases from J, the gap between germline ends came to 4 bases. Germline assignment: CDR1 SNHLY and CDR2 FYNNEI. The CDR3 length is 10 residues. The CDR3 loop is CASRGNEQFF. Written as DNA, the CDR3 is TGTGCCAGCAGAGGGAATGAGCAGTTCTTC. Variable domain in full (rest from reference TRBV2 and TRBJ2-1): EPEVTQTPSHQVTQMGQEVILRCVPISNHLYFYWYRQILGQKVEFLVSFYNNEISEKSEIFDDQFSVERPDGSNFTLKIRSTKLEDSAMYFCASRGNEQFFGPGTRLTVL.

The J gene is TRBJ1-5, the V gene TRBV10-2; D is unresolved. The germline V gene encodes CDR1 WSHSY and CDR2 SAAADI. The CDR3 totals 12 residues. The V gene lost 3 bases and the J gene lost 5 bases, with 5 bases spanning the gap. CDR3 sequence (DNA): TGCGCCAGCAGTGATTGGGATCAGCCCCAGCATTTT. Its translation is CASSDWDQPQHF.

J is TRBJ1-6 and V is TRBV27, with D uncertain. Germline V gives CDR1 MNHEY, CDR2 SMNVEV (reference sequence). The CDR3 consists of 13 residues. Trimming shortened V by 5 bases and J by 8 bases, and 10 bases separated the two germline ends. DNA of the CDR3: TGTGCCAGCAGTCCGAGACGGGATTCACCCCTCCACTTT. Protein sequence: CASSPRRDSPLHF.

This chain joins TRBV29-1 and TRBJ1-3; TRBD1 aligns across 9 bases. J was trimmed by 4 bases and V by 4 bases; bases with no gene match: 2. Germline assignment: CDR1 SQVTM and CDR2 ANQGSEA. The CDR3 extends over 13 amino acids. CDR3 bases: TGCAGCGTTGGGACAGGGGTCGGAAACACCATATATTTT. Residues: CSVGTGVGNTIYF.

V gene TRBV7-9 combines with J gene TRBJ2-1, with D perhaps matching TRBD2 (5 bases). The CDR3 extends over 16 amino acids. The germline V gene encodes CDR1 SEHNR and CDR2 FQNEAQ (reference sequence). V gave up 1 base and J gave up 4 bases, with 14 bases separating them. The CDR3 loop is CASSLGGTTSYNEQFF. Here the CDR3 DNA reads TGTGCCAGCAGCTTAGGCGGAACTACTAGTTACAATGAGCAGTTCTTC.

The chain recombines TRBV6-1 with TRBJ1-3; no definite D call. CDR1 is MNHNS and CDR2 is SASEGT in the germline V gene. The CDR3 length is 15 residues. Trimming pared 1 base from V and 5 bases from J, leaving 12 bases between. DNA of the CDR3: TGTGCCAGCAGTGAAGATTTAAGGATCCGAAACACCATATATTTT. Encoded protein: CASSEDLRIRNTIYF.

The chain has TRBV7-3 and TRBJ2-1, with TRBD2 matching over 8 bases. The CDR3 is 15 amino acids. The J segment lost 0 bases and the V segment lost 5 bases, leaving 3 bases of the junction unmatched. Germline loops: CDR1 SGHTA, CDR2 FQGTGA. CDR3 bases: TGTGCCAGCAGCCGAGCGGGAGCCTCCTACAATGAGCAGTTCTTC. Its translation: CASSRAGASYNEQFF.

The rearrangement links TRBV13 to TRBJ1-6; D gene uncertain. This CDR3 has 12 amino acids. The V end lost 5 bases, the J end lost 13 bases, and 12 bases lay between the germline ends. Germline CDR1 and CDR2: PRHDT and FYEKMQ (reference sequence). The CDR3 DNA is TGTGCCAGCAGCCCCTATGGAGAGCCCCTCCACTTT. Its translation: CASSPYGEPLHF.

Only one count was recorded for this clone. The chain employs TRBV10-1 and TRBJ2-2; D is perhaps TRBD1 (6 bases). Germline V gene data show CDR1 as WNHNN and CDR2 as SYGVQD (reference sequence). V was clipped by 3 bases and J by 6 bases, with 17 bases between them. The CDR3 is made up of 16 amino acids. Here the CDR3 DNA reads TGCGCCAGCAGTGAATCGGGACACCCCGCCGCCGGGGAGCTGTTTTTT. Amino acids: CASSESGHPAAGELFF.

V gene TRBV4-3 combines with J gene TRBJ1-2; 8 nucleotides agree with TRBD1. The CDR3 is 17 amino acids. Trimming removed 0 bases from V and 2 bases from J; junction bases left unmatched: 8. Germline lookup yields CDR1 LGHNA and CDR2 YSLEER. CDR3 in amino acids: CASSQDHRGQANYGYTF. The CDR3 DNA reads TGCGCCAGCAGCCAAGATCACAGGGGACAGGCGAACTATGGCTACACCTTC.